Listed below are T cell receptor beta chains from one sample, sequenced in a study of T cells in Graves' hyperthyroidism and ophthalmopathy. MiXCR, run by TCRdb on the multiplex PCR reads, gives a single entry per CDR3 protein. This sample has 500,000 or so distinct CDR3 sequences, with more than 15% found just once. Specimen: blood. All receptors come from a woman aged 25 to 39 with Graves' ophthalmopathy. Each CDR3 is given with its conserved first and last residue. The order of the fields is clone size, V gene, J gene, D gene, CDR3 length, CDR3 protein, CDR3 DNA. A D gene is named only where the DNA matches it firmly. Clone size is not always given. Where it is, it says once, few, many or a class for expanded clones.

abundance: -; v_gene: TRBV24-1; j_gene: TRBJ2-2; d_gene: TRBD1; len: 18; CDR3aa: CATSDPSSGQGSTGELFF; CDR3nt: TGTGCCACCAGTGATCCGTCATCGGGACAGGGCTCCACCGGGGAGCTGTTTTTT
abundance: many; v_gene: TRBV5-1; j_gene: TRBJ1-2; d_gene: -; len: 14; CDR3aa: CASSPGQLNYGYTF; CDR3nt: TGCGCCAGCAGCCCCGGACAGCTTAACTATGGCTACACCTTC
abundance: -; v_gene: TRBV29-1; j_gene: TRBJ2-7; d_gene: -; len: 13; CDR3aa: CSVESDTTYEQYF; CDR3nt: TGCAGCGTTGAATCCGACACCACCTACGAGCAGTACTTC
abundance: -; v_gene: TRBV5-1; j_gene: TRBJ2-7; d_gene: TRBD1; len: 14; CDR3aa: CASSFGTGEYEQYF; CDR3nt: TGCGCCAGCAGCTTTGGGACAGGGGAGTACGAGCAGTACTTC
abundance: many; v_gene: TRBV30; j_gene: TRBJ2-7; d_gene: TRBD1; len: 14; CDR3aa: CAYRQGGYSYEQYF; CDR3nt: TGTGCCTACAGACAGGGGGGGTACTCCTACGAGCAGTACTTC
abundance: many; v_gene: TRBV29-1; j_gene: TRBJ2-7; d_gene: TRBD1; len: 13; CDR3aa: CSVPGQSSYEQYF; CDR3nt: TGCAGCGTGCCGGGACAGAGCTCCTACGAGCAGTACTTC
abundance: many; v_gene: TRBV6-1; j_gene: TRBJ1-6; d_gene: -; len: 13; CDR3aa: CASSGTENSPLHF; CDR3nt: TGTGCCAGCAGTGGGACAGAAAATTCACCCCTCCACTTT
abundance: few; v_gene: TRBV27; j_gene: TRBJ1-5; d_gene: -; len: 16; CDR3aa: CASSSSVQVGNQPQHF; CDR3nt: TGTGCCAGCAGTTCCTCGGTTCAGGTGGGCAATCAGCCCCAGCATTTT
abundance: -; v_gene: TRBV18; j_gene: TRBJ1-1; d_gene: -; len: 14; CDR3aa: CASSPQGRDTEAFF; CDR3nt: TGTGCCAGCTCACCACAGGGGAGGGACACTGAAGCTTTCTTT
abundance: -; v_gene: TRBV6-4; j_gene: TRBJ2-1; d_gene: -; len: 11; CDR3aa: CATVPVIEQFF; CDR3nt: TGTGCCACCGTTCCAGTGATTGAGCAGTTCTTC
abundance: -; v_gene: TRBV3-1; j_gene: TRBJ2-1; d_gene: TRBD2; len: 17; CDR3aa: CASSQEEAGGTHNEQFF; CDR3nt: TGTGCCAGCAGCCAAGAGGAAGCGGGAGGAACACACAATGAGCAGTTCTTC
abundance: -; v_gene: TRBV4-3; j_gene: TRBJ2-2; d_gene: -; len: 16; CDR3aa: CASSQGKQEETGELFF; CDR3nt: TGCGCCAGCAGCCAAGGAAAACAGGAAGAGACCGGGGAGCTGTTTTTT
abundance: many; v_gene: TRBV29-1; j_gene: TRBJ2-7; d_gene: -; len: 13; CDR3aa: CSVLRSESYEQYF; CDR3nt: TGCAGCGTGCTGCGGTCGGAATCCTACGAGCAGTACTTC
abundance: many; v_gene: TRBV6-5; j_gene: TRBJ2-3; d_gene: TRBD2; len: 15; CDR3aa: CASSYAGGPVDTQYF; CDR3nt: TGTGCCAGCAGTTACGCGGGAGGGCCAGTAGATACGCAGTATTTT
abundance: -; v_gene: TRBV11-2; j_gene: TRBJ2-3; d_gene: TRBD2; len: 14; CDR3aa: CASSFSRGADTQYF; CDR3nt: TGTGCCAGCAGCTTTTCGCGGGGGGCAGATACGCAGTATTTT
abundance: few; v_gene: TRBV28; j_gene: TRBJ2-1; d_gene: TRBD2; len: 12; CDR3aa: CASGAGGPEQFF; CDR3nt: TGTGCCAGCGGGGCGGGAGGGCCCGAGCAGTTCTTC
abundance: many; v_gene: TRBV29-1; j_gene: TRBJ1-1; d_gene: -; len: 12; CDR3aa: CSVEDRKAEAFF; CDR3nt: TGCAGCGTTGAAGATCGAAAAGCTGAAGCTTTCTTT
abundance: few; v_gene: TRBV6-1; j_gene: TRBJ2-6; d_gene: -; len: 15; CDR3aa: CASSTLSSGANVLTF; CDR3nt: TGTGCCAGCAGCACGTTAAGCTCTGGGGCCAACGTCCTGACTTTC
abundance: many; v_gene: TRBV10-1; j_gene: TRBJ2-5; d_gene: -; len: 12; CDR3aa: CASSGGKETQYF; CDR3nt: TGCGCCAGCAGTGGTGGGAAGGAGACCCAGTACTTC
abundance: few; v_gene: TRBV6-5; j_gene: TRBJ1-1; d_gene: -; len: 14; CDR3aa: CASSYSSMNTEAFF; CDR3nt: TGTGCCAGCAGTTACTCCTCTATGAACACTGAAGCTTTCTTT
abundance: -; v_gene: TRBV25-1; j_gene: TRBJ1-6; d_gene: -; len: 15; CDR3aa: CASSEFGIQNSPLHF; CDR3nt: TGTGCCAGCAGTGAATTCGGTATCCAGAATTCACCCCTCCACTTT
abundance: many; v_gene: TRBV7-2; j_gene: TRBJ2-7; d_gene: TRBD2; len: 13; CDR3aa: CASSSSGSLEQYF; CDR3nt: TGTGCCAGCAGCTCTAGCGGGAGTCTCGAGCAGTACTTC